This TCR beta chain was recovered during a study of blood T cell repertoires in COVID-19. The overall study: From T cells, B-cell-depleted T cells, or PBMCs came the material, which was cDNA or gDNA.

In the authors' workflow: The authors estimated nucleated cell counts from reference gene primer amplification. Sequenced by immunoSEQ multiplex PCR; TCRdb stores in-frame clones only, minus some. That table supplies the V and J calls and clone size; D and trimming were determined from the DNA. Of 150,000 to 180,000 clones in the sample, around 84% are singletons; the top ten hold about 1.8%. V was pared by 2 bases and J by 4 bases, with 8 bases between. The length of the CDR3 is 13 residues. This clone came up a few times. V gene TRBV12-3 or TRBV12-4 combines with J gene TRBJ1-1, with D unresolved. The TCR was taken from a man older than 75 with acute or convalescent COVID-19. The sequencing sample was made of peripheral blood. CDR3 DNA sequence: TGTGCCAGCAGTTTACGGGTCACCACTGAAGCTTTCTTT. Translating it yields CASSLRVTTEAFF.